A selection of T cell receptor beta chains follows, all from one sample in a study of CD8+ T cells in alopecia areata. Data came from immunoSEQ multiplex PCR; TCRdb stores just in-frame clones and leaves some out. The sample consists of some 190,000 clones, less than 65% of them appearing once. The sample in question was CD4+ T cells sorted from blood, obtained at week 24, from a patient treated with tofacitinib. The receptor source for this set is a human donor with alopecia areata. CDR3s include the opening cysteine and the closing phenylalanine or tryptophan. D genes are given only for firm matches. Part of the rows lack a size; the others show once, few, many or a class for expanded clones.

cdr3_nt	cdr3_aa	d_call	clone_size	j_call	v_call
TGCAGCGCTAGAGCGGGGGGGCCTGGCAAAAACATTCAGTACTTC	CSARAGGPGKNIQYF	TRBD2	.	TRBJ2-4	TRBV29-1
TGCGCCAGCAGCCCACTGGGGGCACAGAACACTGAAGCTTTCTTT	CASSPLGAQNTEAFF	.	few	TRBJ1-1	TRBV5-1
TGTGCCTGGAGCGGGGCCTCCTACAATGAGCAGTTCTTC	CAWSGASYNEQFF	.	.	TRBJ2-1	TRBV30
TGTGCCAGCAGCTTGTGGGGTCCCAACCTCTATGGCTACACCTTC	CASSLWGPNLYGYTF	.	once	TRBJ1-2	TRBV5-6
TGTGCCAGCAGCTTGCCCGAACCCTCTGGGGCCAACGTCCTGACTTTC	CASSLPEPSGANVLTF	.	.	TRBJ2-6	TRBV5-6
TGCAGCGGACAGGGGCGTTCTAGCACAGATACGCAGTATTTT	CSGQGRSSTDTQYF	TRBD1	.	TRBJ2-3	TRBV29-1
TGCAGCGCCGGACAGGGGAACACTGAAGCTTTCTTT	CSAGQGNTEAFF	TRBD1	.	TRBJ1-1	TRBV29-1
TGTGCCAGCAGCTTGAGATATGGCTACACCTTC	CASSLRYGYTF	.	.	TRBJ1-2	TRBV13
TGTGCCAGCAGCCATCCCCTTAGCGACTTACAGTTCTTC	CASSHPLSDLQFF	.	few	TRBJ2-1	TRBV5-6
TGTGCCAGCAGCCCCGGACTAGCGGGGGGCATCTACGAGCAGTACTTC	CASSPGLAGGIYEQYF	TRBD2	.	TRBJ2-7	TRBV11-3
TGTGCCAGCAGGCGCCGGGGGGATTACAATGAGCAGTTCTTC	CASRRRGDYNEQFF	TRBD2	.	TRBJ2-1	TRBV27
TGTGCCAGCAGTCCCCTGGCGGGGGGCCATGGCTACACCTTC	CASSPLAGGHGYTF	.	.	TRBJ1-2	TRBV27
TGTGCCAGCAGCGAAACCTCACAGGGCGACTATGGCTACACCTTC	CASSETSQGDYGYTF	.	few	TRBJ1-2	TRBV7-8